Shown below are 5 T cell receptor beta chains from a single sample sequenced in a study of blood T cell repertoires in COVID-19. The method was immunoSEQ multiplex PCR; TCRdb's version includes in-frame clones alone and lacks a portion of them. The sample consists of 340,000 or so clones, 70% to 90% of them appearing once. Sample: PBMCs or T cells enriched from blood (not recorded which). These receptor sequences come from a woman aged 40 to 50 with acute COVID-19.

On this clone: Other DNA sequences in this specimen translate into the identical CDR3. This chain connects TRBV5-1 to TRBJ2-7; D ambiguous. The V end was cut by 0 bases, the J end by 0 bases, with 7 bases between. Germline CDR1 SGHRS, CDR2 YFSETQ. This CDR3 contains 14 residues. CDR3 in DNA: TGCGCCAGCAGCTTGGGTCCCGGCTCCTACGAGCAGTACTTC. Its translation: CASSLGPGSYEQYF. Using reference TRBV5-1 and TRBJ2-7 for the parts outside the CDR3, the full variable domain is KAGVTQTPRYLIKTRGQQVTLSCSPISGHRSVSWYQQTPGQGLQFLFEYFSETQRNKGNFPGRFSGRQFSNSRSEMNVSTLELGDSALYLCASSLGPGSYEQYFGPGTRLTVT.

This chain joins TRBV27 and TRBJ1-1, with TRBD1 matching 9 bases. The trim removed 0 bases at V and 4 bases at J, leaving 12 bases unmatched. The V gene's germline CDR1 is MNHEY and CDR2 SMNVEV (reference sequence). The CDR3 has 18 amino acids. CDR3 region: CASSLSSRQGVFFTEAFF. CDR3 DNA sequence: TGTGCCAGCAGTTTATCGTCGAGACAGGGGGTCTTTTTCACTGAAGCTTTCTTT.

The V and J genes are TRBV28 and TRBJ1-2; 11 bases are shared with TRBD1. CDR3 length equals 13 residues. Germline values: CDR1 MDHEN, CDR2 SYDVKM. The CDR3: CASGQGANYGYTF. The CDR3, as DNA: TGTGCATCGGGACAGGGGGCTAACTATGGCTACACCTTC.

The V and J genes are TRBV6-6 and TRBJ1-2; D perhaps matches TRBD1 (6 bases). The CDR3 is 15 amino acids. The germline V gene encodes CDR1 MNHNY and CDR2 SVGAGI (reference sequence). Trimming removed 3 bases at V and 1 base at J, with 12 bases between. The CDR3 sequence: CASSYKSGDNYGYTF. The CDR3 DNA reads TGTGCCAGCAGTTATAAATCAGGGGATAACTATGGCTACACCTTC.

The chain links TRBV7-9 to TRBJ2-7; 9 nucleotides align to TRBD2. J gave up 3 bases and V 0 bases, and 9 bases lay outside the gene matches. From germline, CDR1 is SEHNR and CDR2 FQNEAQ (reference sequence). There are 17 residues in the CDR3. CDR3 nucleotides: TGTGCCAGCAGCTTAGCACTAGCGGGTCCGTCAAACTACGAGCAGTACTTC. This codes for CASSLALAGPSNYEQYF. The whole variable domain, remainder taken from reference TRBV7-9 and TRBJ2-7, is DTGVSQNPRHKITKRGQNVTFRCDPISEHNRLYWYRQTLGQGPEFLTYFQNEAQLEKSRLLSDRFSAERPKGSFSTLEIQRTEQGDSAMYLCASSLALAGPSNYEQYFGPGTRLTVT.